The rows below give T cell receptor beta chains drawn from one sample of a study of OX40 agonist ivuxolimab in advanced cancers. This table comes from immunoSEQ multiplex PCR, and its TCRdb copy is limited to in-frame clones, with some not included. This table has roughly 56,000 clones, 86% appearing once. Here the sequenced sample was CD4+ or CD8+ T cells sorted from blood, taken in a trial of the OX40 agonist ivuxolimab. These receptors were taken from an adult with an advanced solid tumor such as melanoma, head and neck, liver or kidney cancer. Each CDR3 is given with its conserved first and last residue. Fields, in order: D gene, J gene, clone size, V gene, CDR3 protein, CDR3 DNA. A D gene is named only where the DNA matches it firmly. Some rows have no size entry. The others give once, few or many, or a class for an expanded clone.

-	TRBJ1-1	-	TRBV28	CASSFWNTEAFF	TGTGCCAGCAGTTTTTGGAACACTGAAGCTTTCTTT
-	TRBJ2-1	-	TRBV4-2	CASSQMDTYNEQFF	TGTGCCAGCAGCCAAATGGACACCTACAATGAGCAGTTCTTC
-	TRBJ2-2	-	TRBV7-9	CASSLAAVGELFF	TGTGCCAGCAGCTTAGCTGCGGTCGGGGAACTGTTTTTT
TRBD1	TRBJ1-1	-	TRBV10-3	CAIRGTGESEAFF	TGTGCCATCAGAGGGACAGGGGAATCTGAAGCTTTCTTT
TRBD2	TRBJ2-1	-	TRBV11-2	CASSLDSTSGGVNEQFF	TGTGCCAGCAGCTTAGACTCGACTAGCGGGGGGGTTAATGAGCAGTTCTTC
TRBD1	TRBJ1-1	-	TRBV5-1	CASSLEGAAEAFF	TGCGCCAGCAGCTTGGAGGGGGCGGCTGAAGCTTTCTTT
-	TRBJ2-1	-	TRBV27	CASSLSPRVDQQFF	TGTGCCAGCAGTTTATCGCCCAGGGTGGACCAGCAGTTCTTC
TRBD1	TRBJ1-1	-	TRBV6-5	CASRRQGPGTEAFF	TGTGCCAGCAGGCGACAGGGTCCGGGCACTGAAGCTTTCTTT
TRBD1	TRBJ1-5	-	TRBV19	CASSRRGLNQPQHF	TGTGCCAGTAGTAGGAGGGGGCTTAATCAGCCCCAGCATTTT
-	TRBJ2-2	few	TRBV9	CASTSGANTGELFF	TGTGCCAGCACCTCAGGGGCGAACACCGGGGAGCTGTTTTTT
-	TRBJ2-3	-	TRBV7-3	CASSSTTDTQYF	TGTGCCAGCAGCTCCACCACAGATACGCAGTATTTT
-	TRBJ2-4	-	TRBV7-2	CASSYQSGYKNIQYF	TGTGCCAGCAGCTACCAGAGTGGGTACAAAAACATTCAGTACTTC
TRBD1	TRBJ2-5	-	TRBV7-7	CASSPTGVSGETQYF	TGTGCTAGCAGCCCCACAGGGGTTTCGGGAGAGACCCAGTACTTC
-	TRBJ2-5	-	TRBV11-3	CASSLGGTQYF	TGTGCCAGCAGCCTCGGCGGTACCCAGTACTTC
TRBD2	TRBJ2-3	-	TRBV5-4	CASSPPGLAGGNTDTQYF	TGTGCCAGCAGCCCACCGGGACTAGCGGGGGGTAACACAGATACGCAGTATTTT
-	TRBJ2-2	few	TRBV19	CASSIPPRNSFGELFF	TGTGCCAGTAGTATACCCCCTCGGAACTCTTTTGGGGAGCTGTTTTTT
-	TRBJ1-5	-	TRBV28	CASTLGGGSQPQHF	TGTGCCAGCACCCTGGGAGGGGGAAGTCAGCCCCAGCATTTT
TRBD1	TRBJ2-5	-	TRBV7-2	CASSLATGGREQYF	TGTGCCAGCAGCTTAGCTACAGGGGGCAGGGAGCAGTACTTC
-	TRBJ2-7	-	TRBV5-5	CASSLGPGNSYEQYF	TGTGCCAGCAGCTTGGGGCCGGGGAACTCCTACGAGCAGTACTTC
TRBD2	TRBJ2-7	-	TRBV7-8	CASSLARGGAYEQYF	TGTGCCAGCAGCTTAGCCCGGGGGGGTGCCTACGAGCAGTACTTC
-	TRBJ2-7	-	TRBV6-5	CASGKTDTSSYEQYF	TGTGCCAGCGGCAAGACAGATACTAGCTCCTACGAGCAGTACTTC
-	TRBJ1-2	once	TRBV11-3	CASSPEAGGVFYGYTF	TGTGCCAGCAGCCCCGAGGCCGGGGGTGTATTCTATGGCTACACCTTC
-	TRBJ2-2	-	TRBV15	CATSRSRSTGELFF	TGTGCCACCAGCAGAAGCAGGAGCACCGGGGAGCTGTTTTTT
-	TRBJ1-2	-	TRBV18	CASSPPSQNGYTF	TGTGCCAGCTCACCACCGTCGCAAAACGGCTACACCTTC
-	TRBJ1-1	-	TRBV28	CASSSGGSGDTEAFF	TGTGCCAGCAGTTCCGGGGGCTCAGGGGACACTGAAGCTTTCTTT
-	TRBJ1-1	-	TRBV18	CASSPDKDTEAFF	TGTGCCAGCTCACCCGACAAGGACACTGAAGCTTTCTTT
TRBD2	TRBJ2-5	once	TRBV28	CASIENLAGGIETQYF	TGTGCCAGCATCGAAAACCTAGCGGGGGGTATAGAGACCCAGTACTTC
-	TRBJ1-1	-	TRBV28	CASSTPETVGTEAFF	TGTGCCAGCAGTACTCCCGAAACTGTGGGCACTGAAGCTTTCTTT
TRBD1	TRBJ1-2	-	TRBV7-2	CASSPDRGFNYGYTF	TGTGCCAGCAGCCCGGACAGGGGGTTTAACTATGGCTACACCTTC
-	TRBJ2-2	few	TRBV5-1	CASSPNERLNTGELFF	TGCGCCAGCAGCCCCAATGAGCGGCTTAACACCGGGGAGCTGTTTTTT
TRBD1	TRBJ1-4	-	TRBV6-5	CASSYGQGAGKLFF	TGTGCCAGCAGTTACGGGCAGGGGGCGGGAAAACTGTTTTTT
-	TRBJ2-7	-	TRBV11-2	CASSLRRQVSSYEQYF	TGTGCCAGCAGCTTACGTCGGCAGGTCAGCTCCTACGAGCAGTACTTC
TRBD1	TRBJ2-2	once	TRBV27	CASSLDRGAGELFF	TGTGCCAGCAGTTTAGACAGGGGCGCCGGGGAGCTGTTTTTT
TRBD1	TRBJ1-3	-	TRBV30	CAWSLQGTHTIYF	TGTGCCTGGAGTCTACAGGGGACCCACACCATATATTTT
-	TRBJ2-5	-	TRBV6-6	CASRKETQYF	TGTGCCAGCAGAAAAGAGACCCAGTACTTC
TRBD1	TRBJ1-5	-	TRBV28	CASSRSVQGNQPQHF	TGTGCCAGCAGTCGAAGCGTACAGGGGAATCAGCCCCAGCATTTT
-	TRBJ2-1	-	TRBV29-1	CSALTTGYNEQFF	TGCAGCGCACTCACTACCGGTTACAATGAGCAGTTCTTC
-	TRBJ2-7	-	TRBV28	CASSLTGVLYEQYF	TGTGCCAGCAGTTTAACCGGGGTTCTGTACGAGCAGTACTTC
-	TRBJ2-3	-	TRBV10-3	CAIRDPRRGGPDTQYF	TGTGCCATCAGGGACCCTAGAAGAGGGGGGCCAGATACGCAGTATTTT
TRBD1	TRBJ2-3	once	TRBV9	CASSAGDRETDTQYF	TGTGCCAGCAGCGCGGGGGACAGGGAAACAGATACGCAGTATTTT
TRBD1	TRBJ2-7	-	TRBV4-3	CASSIQGANEQYF	TGCGCCAGCAGCATACAGGGGGCCAACGAGCAGTACTTC
TRBD1	TRBJ1-5	once	TRBV15	CATSSGQAPKPYQPQHF	TGTGCCACCAGCAGTGGACAGGCCCCAAAACCCTACCAGCCCCAGCATTTT
-	TRBJ1-4	-	TRBV6-1	CASSELGRVVEKLFF	TGTGCCAGCAGTGAACTCGGCAGGGTGGTAGAAAAACTGTTTTTT
-	TRBJ2-7	-	TRBV14	CASSHAGTNQYEQYF	TGTGCCAGCAGCCACGCCGGGACGAATCAATACGAGCAGTACTTC
-	TRBJ1-4	-	TRBV6-5	CASSYGGMGNEKLFF	TGTGCCAGCAGTTACGGTGGGATGGGTAATGAAAAACTGTTTTTT
-	TRBJ1-2	-	TRBV15	CATSRDATYGYTF	TGTGCCACCAGCAGAGATGCGACCTATGGCTACACCTTC
-	TRBJ1-6	-	TRBV6-1	CASHVFPSPLHF	TGTGCCAGCCATGTGTTCCCTTCACCCCTCCACTTT
-	TRBJ2-2	-	TRBV18	CASSPSTRGRNTGELFF	TGTGCCAGCTCACCGTCTACCCGGGGACGGAACACCGGGGAGCTGTTTTTT
-	TRBJ1-1	many	TRBV5-8	CASSFLRGRITEAFF	TGTGCCAGCAGCTTTCTTCGGGGGCGTATCACTGAAGCTTTCTTT
TRBD1	TRBJ2-7	-	TRBV4-1	CASSLGTGEQYEQYF	TGCGCCAGCAGCCTTGGGACAGGGGAACAATACGAGCAGTACTTC